The 14 T cell receptor beta chains given below trace back to one sample, sequenced in a study of CD8 T cells in Susac syndrome. Reverse transcription of 0.5 to 1 ug RNA was performed with random hexamers. TCRdb itself ran the immunoSEQ multiplex PCR reads through MiXCR, one entry per CDR3 protein. The data contain approximately 190,000 distinct CDR3 sequences, around 95% of them seen just once; the ten biggest clones take up 0.09% to 0.1%. Sequencing used CD4+ T cells from PBMCs. Receptors were obtained from a human donor with Susac syndrome.

CDR3 bases: TGTGCCAGCAGTTTTACCGGGTATTCGGGCTACACCTTC. Translation: CASSFTGYSGYTF. This sequence joins TRBV12-3 or TRBV12-4 and TRBJ1-2, with no clear D. CDR3 length equals 13 residues. V lost 3 bases, J lost 8 bases, and 13 bases lay in between.

The J gene is TRBJ2-7, the V gene TRBV5-1; maybe TRBD2 (5 bases). CDR3 length: 15 amino acids. The V gene's germline CDR1 is SGHRS and CDR2 YFSETQ. The V end lost 3 bases, the J end lost 0 bases, and 13 bases lay between the germline ends. Written as DNA, the CDR3 is TGCGCCAGCAGCTCCCGAGGGAGCGACTCCTACGAGCAGTACTTC. Its protein is CASSSRGSDSYEQYF.

This CDR3 reads CASSFGGDNSPLHF. In DNA form, the CDR3 reads TGTGCCAGCAGTTTCGGGGGGGATAATTCACCCCTCCACTTT. The chain employs TRBV12-3 or TRBV12-4 and TRBJ1-6; D might be TRBD1 (5 bases). V gave up 3 bases and J gave up 5 bases, with 8 bases separating them. The CDR3 spans 14 residues.

This clonotype was detected once. The chain carries TRBV15 and TRBJ1-2, with D hard to call. V was trimmed by 8 bases and J by 1 base, leaving 17 bases between them. CDR3 length equals 15 residues. The germline CDR1 and CDR2 sequences are LNHNV and YYDKDF (reference sequence). The CDR3 region is CATGVWGVDNYGYTF. The CDR3 DNA follows: TGTGCCACCGGGGTGTGGGGTGTCGATAACTATGGCTACACCTTC. The full variable domain, completed using reference TRBV15 and TRBJ1-2, is DAMVIQNPRYQVTQFGKPVTLSCSQTLNHNVMYWYQQKSSQAPKLLFHYYDKDFNNEADTPDNFQSRRPNTSFCFLDIRSPGLGDTAMYLCATGVWGVDNYGYTFGSGTRLTVV.

The gene calls are TRBV30 and TRBJ2-7, with 10 bases that match TRBD1. V was pared by 3 bases and J by 3 bases, with 2 bases of the junction left unmatched. Germline CDR1 and CDR2: GTSNPN and SVGIG (reference sequence). The CDR3 consists of 13 residues. The DNA for the CDR3 is TGTGCCTGGAGGGACAGGGGGGTCTACGAGCAGTACTTC. Translating gives CAWRDRGVYEQYF.

The rearrangement uses TRBV20-1 and TRBJ1-1; D not certain. Germline loops: CDR1 DFQATT, CDR2 SNEGSKA (reference sequence). V gave up 6 bases and J gave up 1 base, with 12 bases separating them. The CDR3 contains 13 residues. The CDR3 reads CSAPMAGNTEAFF. The CDR3 DNA follows: TGCAGTGCACCAATGGCGGGGAACACTGAAGCTTTCTTT.

The rearrangement links TRBV6-2 or TRBV6-3 to TRBJ2-2, with 8 bases aligning to TRBD1. After removal of 4 bases from V and 4 bases from J, the junction contained 5 bases not matched to a gene. CDR1 and CDR2 from the germline V gene are MNHEY and SVGEGT. The CDR3 is made up of 15 amino acids. The CDR3 reads CASSSQGASTGELFF. The DNA for the CDR3 is TGTGCCAGCAGTTCTCAGGGGGCGAGCACCGGGGAGCTGTTTTTT.

The V and J genes are TRBV18 and TRBJ2-5, with unresolved D. The CDR3 spans 13 residues. The ends were cut back, 3 bases at V and 1 base at J, with 6 bases in the middle. CDR1 is KGHSH, CDR2 LQKENI, per germline. The chain's CDR3 is CASSPTLQETQYF. CDR3 DNA sequence: TGTGCCAGCTCACCGACACTCCAAGAGACCCAGTACTTC. Combining the CDR3 with reference TRBV18 and TRBJ2-5 gives the whole variable domain NAGVMQNPRHLVRRRGQEARLRCSPMKGHSHVYWYRQLPEEGLKFMVYLQKENIIDESGMPKERFSAEFPKEGPSILRIQQVVRGDSAAYFCASSPTLQETQYFGPGTRLLVL.

This chain links TRBV30 with TRBJ1-2; a possible D gene is TRBD1 (5 bases). Germline V gene data show CDR1 as GTSNPN and CDR2 as SVGIG (reference sequence). The CDR3 totals 12 residues. The ends were cut back, 2 bases at V and 5 bases at J, with 9 bases in the middle. CDR3 in DNA: TGTGCCTGGAGTCCTCCAGGGTATGGCTACACCTTC. Protein: CAWSPPGYGYTF.

The chain's CDR3 is CASSPQTGNYGYTF. CDR3 nucleotides: TGTGCCAGCTCACCCCAGACAGGGAACTATGGCTACACCTTC. V and J are TRBV18 and TRBJ1-2, with 7 bases that match TRBD1. Germline trimming cut 3 bases from V and 2 bases from J; bases unmatched to any gene: 3. In germline, CDR1 is KGHSH, CDR2 LQKENI. This CDR3 is built from 14 residues.

The chain joins TRBV9 to TRBJ1-2, with D unresolved. V lost 1 base to trimming and J lost 2 bases, with 0 bases between them. This CDR3 has 11 amino acids. Germline CDR1 SGDLS, CDR2 YYNGEE. CDR3 sequence (DNA): TGTGCCAGCAGCGTAAACTATGGCTACACCTTC. It encodes CASSVNYGYTF.

This sequence joins TRBV29-1 and TRBJ1-5; no definite D call. This CDR3 has 13 residues. The germline V and J ends were trimmed by 4 bases and 2 bases, with 9 bases remaining between them. Per germline, CDR1 SQVTM and CDR2 ANQGSEA. CDR3 sequence reads: CSVGEGRNQPQHF. CDR3 sequence (DNA): TGCAGCGTTGGAGAGGGTCGCAATCAGCCCCAGCATTTT.

This clonotype was seen just once. V and J are TRBV20-1 and TRBJ2-1; TRBD2 matches 9 bases. The CDR3 is 13 residues long. Germline lookup yields CDR1 DFQATT and CDR2 SNEGSKA (reference sequence). J gave up 9 bases and V 2 bases, and 5 bases lay outside the gene matches. The CDR3 loop is CSARRGGAVEQFF. The DNA of the CDR3 is TGCAGTGCTAGACGCGGGGGGGCCGTTGAGCAGTTCTTC.

This chain links TRBV9 with TRBJ2-2; D unclear. The CDR3 totals 15 residues. Trimming shortened V by 0 bases and J by 0 bases, and 6 bases separated the two germline ends. Germline values: CDR1 SGDLS, CDR2 YYNGEE. The CDR3 sequence is CASSVVGANTGELFF. CDR3 in DNA: TGTGCCAGCAGCGTAGTCGGCGCGAACACCGGGGAGCTGTTTTTT.